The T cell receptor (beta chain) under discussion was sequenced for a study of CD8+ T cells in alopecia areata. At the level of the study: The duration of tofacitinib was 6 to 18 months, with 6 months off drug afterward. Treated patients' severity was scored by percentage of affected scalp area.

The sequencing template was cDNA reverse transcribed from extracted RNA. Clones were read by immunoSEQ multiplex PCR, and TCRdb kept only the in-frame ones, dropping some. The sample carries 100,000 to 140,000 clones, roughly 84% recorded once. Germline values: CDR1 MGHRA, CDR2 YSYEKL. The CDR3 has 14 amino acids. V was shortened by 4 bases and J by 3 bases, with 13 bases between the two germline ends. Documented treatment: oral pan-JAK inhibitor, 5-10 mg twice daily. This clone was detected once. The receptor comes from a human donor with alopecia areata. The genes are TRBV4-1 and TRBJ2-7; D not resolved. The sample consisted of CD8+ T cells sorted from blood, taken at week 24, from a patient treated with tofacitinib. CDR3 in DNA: TGCGCCAGCAGCCTGCGTCCCAAAGGCTACGAGCAGTACTTC. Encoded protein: CASSLRPKGYEQYF.